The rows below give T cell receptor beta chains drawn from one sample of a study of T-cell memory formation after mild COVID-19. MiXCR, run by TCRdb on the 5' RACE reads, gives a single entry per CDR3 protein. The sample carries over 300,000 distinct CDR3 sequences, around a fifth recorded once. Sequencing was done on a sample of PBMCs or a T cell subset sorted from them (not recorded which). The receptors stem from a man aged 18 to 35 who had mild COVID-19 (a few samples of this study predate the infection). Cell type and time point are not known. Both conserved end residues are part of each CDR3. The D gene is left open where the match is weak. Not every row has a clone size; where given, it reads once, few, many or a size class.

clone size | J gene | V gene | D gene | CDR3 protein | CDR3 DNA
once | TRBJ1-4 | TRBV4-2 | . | CASSQGSRGIKKLFF | TGTGCCAGCAGCCAAGGAAGTCGGGGAATAAAAAAACTGTTTTTT
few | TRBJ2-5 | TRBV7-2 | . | CASSLMDQETQYF | TGTGCCAGCAGCTTAATGGACCAAGAGACCCAGTACTTC
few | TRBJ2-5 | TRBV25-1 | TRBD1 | CASSLGTGRRETQYF | TGTGCCAGCAGTTTGGGGACAGGACGGCGGGAGACCCAGTACTTC
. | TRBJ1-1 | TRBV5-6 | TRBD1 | CASSRGQLVTEAFF | TGTGCCAGCAGCAGGGGACAGCTAGTCACTGAAGCTTTCTTT
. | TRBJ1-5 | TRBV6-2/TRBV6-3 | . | CASSQTYQPQHF | TGTGCCAGCAGCCAGACCTATCAGCCCCAGCATTTT
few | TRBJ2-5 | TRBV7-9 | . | CASSLATAAPQETQYF | TGTGCCAGCAGCTTGGCCACGGCAGCACCCCAAGAGACCCAGTACTTC
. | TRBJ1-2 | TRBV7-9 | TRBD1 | CASSFMETGVYGYTF | TGTGCCAGCAGCTTTATGGAGACAGGGGTCTATGGCTACACCTTC
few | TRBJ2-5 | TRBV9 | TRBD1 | CASSSRRDRAETQYF | TGTGCCAGCAGCTCTCGCCGGGACAGGGCAGAGACCCAGTACTTC
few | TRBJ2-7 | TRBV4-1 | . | CASSQVVSYEQYF | TGCGCCAGCAGCCAAGTAGTATCCTACGAGCAGTACTTC
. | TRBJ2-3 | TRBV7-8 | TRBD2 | CASSFVPGGGAGDTQYF | TGTGCCAGCAGCTTCGTCCCCGGCGGGGGGGCCGGAGATACGCAGTATTTT
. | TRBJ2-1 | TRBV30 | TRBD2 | CAWSVAAGGLYNEQFF | TGTGCCTGGAGTGTGGCAGCGGGGGGGCTCTACAATGAGCAGTTCTTC
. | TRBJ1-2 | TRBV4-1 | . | CASSQDPGYNRGYTF | TGCGCCAGCAGCCAAGATCCGGGGTATAATCGTGGCTACACCTTC
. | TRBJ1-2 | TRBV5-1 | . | CASSFSEGHGYTF | TGCGCCAGCAGCTTCTCGGAGGGCCATGGCTACACCTTC
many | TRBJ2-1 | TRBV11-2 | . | CASSFGPRDPPYNEQFF | TGTGCCAGCAGCTTTGGACCACGGGACCCTCCCTACAATGAGCAGTTCTTC
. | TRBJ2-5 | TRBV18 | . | CASSPTSSGETQYF | TGTGCCAGCTCACCAACTAGTTCTGGAGAGACCCAGTACTTC
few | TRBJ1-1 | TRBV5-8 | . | CASSLGPGGLEAFF | TGTGCCAGCAGCTTGGGGCCTGGGGGACTAGAAGCTTTCTTT
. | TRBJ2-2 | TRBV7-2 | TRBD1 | CASSSGTGAGELFF | TGTGCCAGCAGCTCCGGGACAGGGGCCGGGGAGCTGTTTTTT
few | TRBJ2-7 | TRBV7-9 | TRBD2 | CASSGLAGGSYEQYF | TGTGCCAGCAGCGGACTAGCGGGGGGCTCCTACGAGCAGTACTTC
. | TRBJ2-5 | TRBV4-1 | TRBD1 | CASSPGGSGSKETQYF | TGCGCCAGCAGCCCAGGGGGATCGGGCAGCAAAGAGACCCAGTACTTC
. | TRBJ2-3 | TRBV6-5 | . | CASSYDGSATQYF | TGTGCCAGCAGTTACGACGGGTCGGCTACGCAGTATTTT
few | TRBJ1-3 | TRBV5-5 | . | CASSLAGPRNTIYF | TGTGCCAGCAGCTTGGCGGGGCCTAGAAACACCATATATTTT
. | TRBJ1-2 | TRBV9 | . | CASSVAAGEAYGYTF | TGTGCCAGCAGCGTAGCGGCGGGGGAAGCCTATGGCTACACCTTC
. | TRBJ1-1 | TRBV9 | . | CASSGGQMNTEAFF | TGTGCCAGCAGCGGTGGACAGATGAACACTGAAGCTTTCTTT
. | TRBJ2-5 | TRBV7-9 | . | CASSIVGGIEFQETQYF | TGTGCCAGCAGCATCGTGGGGGGAATTGAGTTCCAAGAGACCCAGTACTTC
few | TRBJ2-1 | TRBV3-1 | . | CASSPTSRENEQFF | TGTGCCAGCAGCCCCACTTCGCGGGAAAATGAGCAGTTCTTC
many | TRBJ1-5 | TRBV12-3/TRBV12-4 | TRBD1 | CASSPTGAGQPQHF | TGTGCCAGCAGCCCAACAGGGGCGGGGCAGCCCCAGCATTTT
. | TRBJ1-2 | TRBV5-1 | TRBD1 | CASSYSPGQGDGYTF | TGCGCCAGCAGCTACAGCCCGGGACAGGGAGATGGCTACACCTTC
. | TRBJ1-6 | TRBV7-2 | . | CASSLGTVNSPLHF | TGTGCCAGCAGCTTAGGGACGGTCAATTCACCCCTCCACTTT
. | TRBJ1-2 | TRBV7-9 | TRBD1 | CASSWGQGVGYTF | TGTGCCAGCAGCTGGGGACAGGGTGTGGGCTACACCTTC
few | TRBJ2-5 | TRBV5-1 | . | CASTGGTTQYF | TGCGCCAGCACCGGCGGGACGACCCAGTACTTC
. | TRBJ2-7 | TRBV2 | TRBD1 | CASSEGGQGNDEQYF | TGTGCCAGCAGTGAAGGAGGACAGGGAAACGACGAGCAGTACTTC
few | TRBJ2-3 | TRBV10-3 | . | CAISEGFTDTQYF | TGTGCCATCTCTGAAGGGTTTACAGATACGCAGTATTTT
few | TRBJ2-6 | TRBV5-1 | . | CASSERVSGANVLTF | TGCGCCAGCAGCGAGAGGGTATCTGGGGCCAACGTCCTGACTTTC